The rows below give T cell receptor beta chains drawn from one sample of a study of shared clonotypes between healthy human individuals. The method was immunoSEQ multiplex PCR; TCRdb's version includes in-frame clones alone and lacks a portion of them. The repertoire holds about 600,000 clones, with 97% as singletons. The sample comprised naive CD4+ T cells sorted from blood. These receptors were taken from a young woman in good health. Each CDR3 is given with its conserved first and last residue. The D gene is left open where the match is weak. Size tells how often a clone was seen (once, few, many) or the class of an expanded clone, and some rows leave it out.

TRBJ2-5	.	once	TRBV28	12	CASLKEGDPEYF	TGTGCCAGCCTTAAGGAAGGGGACCCCGAGTACTTC
TRBJ2-5	TRBD1	.	TRBV6-1	15	CASSVQGAIPETQYF	TGTGCCAGCAGTGTTCAGGGGGCGATTCCGGAGACCCAGTACTTC
TRBJ1-4	.	.	TRBV27	15	CASSPRGTTNEKLFF	TGTGCCAGCAGTCCCCGGGGGACAACTAATGAAAAACTGTTTTTT
TRBJ2-7	.	.	TRBV19	13	CASSIGVTHEQYF	TGTGCCAGTAGTATAGGGGTGACTCACGAGCAGTACTTC
TRBJ1-3	TRBD1	.	TRBV7-9	16	CASSSPGTGLRNTIYF	TGTGCCAGCAGCTCCCCCGGGACAGGGTTAAGAAACACCATATATTTT
TRBJ2-1	TRBD2	.	TRBV19	16	CASRPLGSGSSYEQFF	TGTGCCAGTAGACCCCTTGGGAGCGGGAGTTCCTATGAGCAGTTCTTC
TRBJ2-5	.	.	TRBV21-1	17	CASSPSPTTGGRETQYF	TGTGCCAGCAGCCCAAGCCCAACTACTGGGGGTCGGGAGACCCAGTACTTC
TRBJ2-2	.	.	TRBV5-7	18	CASSLVLLGASETGELFF	TGTGCCAGCAGCTTGGTCCTACTTGGGGCCTCTGAGACCGGGGAGCTGTTTTTT
TRBJ1-4	TRBD1	.	TRBV2	14	CASRTGAGNEKLFF	TGTGCCAGCAGAACAGGGGCCGGGAATGAAAAACTGTTTTTT
TRBJ1-6	.	.	TRBV5-8	15	CASSLAWTNNSPLHF	TGTGCCAGCAGCTTGGCCTGGACAAATAATTCACCCCTCCACTTT
TRBJ1-4	.	.	TRBV2	15	CASSERAGGPEKLFF	TGTGCCAGCAGTGAACGGGCCGGGGGTCCGGAAAAACTGTTTTTT
TRBJ1-4	.	.	TRBV10-3	13	CAISERSSEKLFF	TGTGCCATCAGTGAGCGAAGTAGTGAAAAACTGTTTTTT
TRBJ2-1	.	.	TRBV7-9	14	CASSLGPLDNEQFF	TGTGCCAGCAGCTTAGGGCCTCTAGACAATGAGCAGTTCTTC
TRBJ2-1	.	.	TRBV11-1	15	CASSDWRAKGNEQFF	TGTGCCAGCAGCGACTGGCGGGCGAAGGGTAATGAGCAGTTCTTC
TRBJ2-7	.	once	TRBV28	12	CATQTPSGEQYF	TGTGCCACCCAGACCCCGAGTGGGGAGCAGTACTTC
TRBJ1-6	TRBD1	.	TRBV6-5	14	CASSYTGAGSPLHF	TGTGCCAGCAGTTACACAGGGGCTGGTTCACCCCTCCACTTT
TRBJ2-3	.	.	TRBV27	16	CASTFWGKEGTDTQYF	TGTGCCAGCACCTTCTGGGGGAAGGAGGGCACAGATACGCAGTATTTT
TRBJ2-7	TRBD1	.	TRBV19	14	CASRRQGSAYEQYF	TGTGCCAGTAGGCGACAGGGATCGGCCTACGAGCAGTACTTC
TRBJ2-3	TRBD2	.	TRBV7-9	16	CASSLSGGLATDTQYF	TGTGCCAGCAGCTTAAGCGGGGGACTAGCGACAGATACGCAGTATTTT
TRBJ2-3	.	.	TRBV6-5	14	CASRRDLSTDTQYF	TGTGCCAGCAGGAGGGACCTTTCCACAGATACGCAGTATTTT
TRBJ2-3	TRBD2	.	TRBV19	16	CASSILAGGGGDTQYF	TGTGCCAGTAGTATCCTCGCGGGGGGCGGAGGAGATACGCAGTATTTT
TRBJ2-1	.	once	TRBV9	15	CASSVLAGTYNEQFF	TGTGCCAGCAGCGTATTGGCGGGAACCTACAATGAGCAGTTCTTC
TRBJ1-3	.	.	TRBV18	16	CASSPLPGADGNTIYF	TGTGCCAGCTCACCACTTCCCGGGGCCGATGGAAACACCATATATTTT
TRBJ2-2	.	.	TRBV5-4	13	CASSLAVMGELFF	TGTGCCAGCAGCTTGGCGGTGATGGGGGAGCTGTTTTTT
TRBJ1-2	.	.	TRBV6-1	14	CASTRDFTDYGYTF	TGTGCCAGCACCCGGGACTTTACGGACTATGGCTACACCTTC
TRBJ2-1	TRBD1	.	TRBV4-1	15	CASSQGTGFYNEQFF	TGCGCCAGCAGCCAGGGGACAGGGTTTTACAATGAGCAGTTCTTC
TRBJ2-3	TRBD1	.	TRBV6-6	16	CASSGQGVTGTDTQYF	TGTGCCAGCAGCGGACAGGGGGTTACCGGCACAGATACGCAGTATTTT
TRBJ1-2	TRBD1	.	TRBV28	15	CASSLIDRGLDGYTF	TGTGCCAGCAGCTTAATCGACAGGGGACTTGATGGCTACACCTTC
TRBJ2-1	.	.	TRBV21-1	13	CASSKEEASWQFF	TGTGCCAGCAGCAAAGAAGAGGCTAGTTGGCAGTTCTTC
TRBJ2-7	TRBD2	.	TRBV28	20	CASSHRTITSGRALKSEQYF	TGTGCCAGCAGCCATAGAACCATTACTAGCGGGAGAGCCTTGAAGTCCGAGCAGTACTTC
TRBJ2-2	TRBD1	.	TRBV19	15	CASSLQTGVTGELFF	TGTGCCAGTAGTCTACAGACAGGGGTCACCGGGGAGCTGTTTTTT
TRBJ2-2	TRBD2	once	TRBV5-1	16	CASSLTSGVNTGELFF	TGCGCCAGCAGCTTAACTAGCGGAGTGAACACCGGGGAGCTGTTTTTT
TRBJ2-7	TRBD1	.	TRBV27	15	CASSWRTGDRYEQYF	TGTGCCAGCAGTTGGAGGACAGGGGATCGCTACGAGCAGTACTTC
TRBJ2-2	TRBD1	.	TRBV6-5	15	CASRRTGTNTGELFF	TGTGCCAGCAGGAGGACAGGGACGAACACCGGGGAGCTGTTTTTT
TRBJ2-7	TRBD2	once	TRBV2	13	CASSGGASYEQYF	TGTGCCAGCAGCGGGGGGGCCTCCTACGAGCAGTACTTC
TRBJ2-2	.	.	TRBV28	15	CASSFSTRNTGELFF	TGTGCCAGCAGTTTCTCGACGAGGAACACCGGGGAGCTGTTTTTT
TRBJ2-4	.	.	TRBV11-1	14	CASSSQLAKNIQYF	TGTGCCAGCAGCTCGCAGTTAGCCAAAAACATTCAGTACTTC
TRBJ2-2	TRBD2	.	TRBV5-1	19	CASSPGWLAGLANTGELFF	TGCGCCAGCAGCCCCGGCTGGCTAGCGGGACTCGCGAACACCGGGGAGCTGTTTTTT
TRBJ1-5	.	.	TRBV4-1	17	CASSQEGREGIDQPQHF	TGCGCCAGCAGCCAAGAAGGACGGGAAGGGATCGATCAGCCCCAGCATTTT
TRBJ2-3	TRBD2	.	TRBV9	16	CASSVISSGRTDTQYF	TGTGCCAGCAGCGTAATATCTAGCGGGAGAACAGATACGCAGTATTTT
TRBJ1-2	.	.	TRBV20-1	11	CSASSPYGYTF	TGCAGTGCTAGTTCTCCATATGGCTACACCTTC